The rows below give T cell receptor beta chains drawn from one sample of a study of blood T cell repertoires in COVID-19. The data were produced by immunoSEQ multiplex PCR, yet TCRdb's version contains in-frame clones alone and is incomplete. The sample yields some 250,000 clones, 85% to 90% seen once. Sequencing was performed on peripheral blood. The receptors here all came from a woman aged 40-49 years who had recovered from COVID-19. Both conserved end residues are trimmed from each CDR3.

CDR3aa: ASSTRATNEKLF
j_gene: TRBJ1-4
v_gene: TRBV18

CDR3aa: ASSMVAGHTGELF
j_gene: TRBJ2-2
v_gene: TRBV19

CDR3aa: ASSSGQPQGNEKLF
j_gene: TRBJ1-4
v_gene: TRBV5-1

CDR3aa: ASTDSAHYQPQH
j_gene: TRBJ1-5
v_gene: TRBV19

CDR3aa: ASSPGTSSYNEQF
j_gene: TRBJ2-1
v_gene: TRBV18

CDR3aa: ASSREQGTEAF
j_gene: TRBJ1-1
v_gene: TRBV19

CDR3aa: ASSIGARQNTEAF
j_gene: TRBJ1-1
v_gene: TRBV19

CDR3aa: ATQGPSSTHTDTQY
j_gene: TRBJ2-3
v_gene: TRBV2

CDR3aa: ASRVPLGPMAEAF
j_gene: TRBJ1-1
v_gene: TRBV28

CDR3aa: ASSVAAGGGETQY
j_gene: TRBJ2-5
v_gene: TRBV9

CDR3aa: ASSPRLGASAQY
j_gene: TRBJ2-5
v_gene: TRBV9

CDR3aa: AQGAGELF
j_gene: TRBJ2-2
v_gene: TRBV30

CDR3aa: ASSYTPPQGGEKLF
j_gene: TRBJ1-4
v_gene: TRBV6-5

CDR3aa: ASSSTGGTEAF
j_gene: TRBJ1-1
v_gene: TRBV12-3/TRBV12-4

CDR3aa: ATVGRGLSGNTIY
j_gene: TRBJ1-3
v_gene: TRBV15

CDR3aa: ASSYGGVETQY
j_gene: TRBJ2-5
v_gene: TRBV6-2/TRBV6-3

CDR3aa: AWTIRWSTGELF
j_gene: TRBJ2-2
v_gene: TRBV30

CDR3aa: ASSVGGTGAEQPQH
j_gene: TRBJ1-5
v_gene: TRBV9

CDR3aa: ASTETGGGYGYT
j_gene: TRBJ1-2
v_gene: TRBV9

CDR3aa: ASSPSGGQRT
j_gene: TRBJ1-2
v_gene: TRBV7-6

CDR3aa: AWSVKAKNIQY
j_gene: TRBJ2-4
v_gene: TRBV30

CDR3aa: ASSIDPRGAEQF
j_gene: TRBJ2-1
v_gene: TRBV19

CDR3aa: ASSFLGTQANTEAF
j_gene: TRBJ1-1
v_gene: TRBV11-2

CDR3aa: ASSAHSQGAITDTQY
j_gene: TRBJ2-3
v_gene: TRBV9

CDR3aa: ASSLPGTGWETQY
j_gene: TRBJ2-5
v_gene: TRBV28

CDR3aa: ASSPSGGNQPQH
j_gene: TRBJ1-5
v_gene: TRBV7-2

CDR3aa: ASLSDTDTQY
j_gene: TRBJ2-3
v_gene: TRBV2